This T cell receptor (beta chain) was sequenced for a study of blood T cell repertoires in COVID-19. Trimming removed 5 bases from V and 0 bases from J; junction bases left unmatched: 16. Germline-derived CDR1 and CDR2 are SNHLY and FYNNEI. The CDR3 consists of 18 residues. Sequenced by immunoSEQ multiplex PCR; TCRdb stores in-frame clones only, minus some. The table includes 89,000 or so clones, 90% to 95% detected once. This sequence was found in a human donor with active COVID-19. The donor label of this sample is uncertain. The sequencing input was peripheral blood. The chain links TRBV2 to TRBJ2-7, with 7 positions matching TRBD2. The CDR3 region is CASSQSLGRESYSYEQYF. Here the CDR3 DNA reads TGTGCCAGCAGTCAGAGTTTGGGGAGGGAGAGCTACTCCTACGAGCAGTACTTC. The whole variable domain, remainder taken from reference TRBV2 and TRBJ2-7, is EPEVTQTPSHQVTQMGQEVILRCVPISNHLYFYWYRQILGQKVEFLVSFYNNEISEKSEIFDDQFSVERPDGSNFTLKIRSTKLEDSAMYFCASSQSLGRESYSYEQYFGPGTRLTVT.